This T cell receptor (beta chain) emerged from a study of shared clonotypes between healthy human individuals. Study overall: The donor group consisted of two women and three men, aged 18 to 49.

The germline gives CDR1 ENHRY, CDR2 SYGVKD. Trimming left V 4 bases short and J 0 bases short, with 22 bases between. The CDR3 runs to 19 residues. In the CD4+ fraction, cells were divided into CD45RA+ naive and CD45RA-negative memory subsets. The count of this clone is one. The assay was immunoSEQ multiplex PCR, and TCRdb's table has in-frame clones only and misses some. The top ten hold more than 0.12% of the sample, which has about 2.4 million clones, just over 90% seen once. V and J are TRBV10-3 and TRBJ1-3, with TRBD1 as a possible D gene (6 bases). The receptor comes from a man between 18 and 35 years old in good health. Material for sequencing was naive CD4+ T cells sorted from blood. As to subset: CD45RA+ positively selected. The CDR3 sequence: CAISAPGQPLPSSGNTIYF. In DNA form, the CDR3 reads TGTGCCATCAGTGCCCCGGGACAACCCTTACCAAGCTCTGGAAACACCATATATTTT.